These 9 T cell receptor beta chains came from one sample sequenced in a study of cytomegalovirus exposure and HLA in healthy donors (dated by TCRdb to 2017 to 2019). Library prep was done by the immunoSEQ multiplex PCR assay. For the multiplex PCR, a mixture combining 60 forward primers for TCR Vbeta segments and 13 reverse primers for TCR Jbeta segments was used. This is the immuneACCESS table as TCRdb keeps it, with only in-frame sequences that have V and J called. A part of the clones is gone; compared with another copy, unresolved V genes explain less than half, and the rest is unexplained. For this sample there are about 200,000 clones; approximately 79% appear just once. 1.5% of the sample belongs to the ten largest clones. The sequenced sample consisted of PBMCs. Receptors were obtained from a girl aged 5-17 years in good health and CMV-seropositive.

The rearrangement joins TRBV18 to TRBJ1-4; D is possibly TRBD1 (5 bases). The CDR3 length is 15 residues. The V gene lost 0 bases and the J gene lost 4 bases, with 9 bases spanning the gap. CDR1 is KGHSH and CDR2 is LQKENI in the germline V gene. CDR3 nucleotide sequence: TGTGCCAGCTCACCACCGATAGGGGATAATGAAAAACTGTTTTTT. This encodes CASSPPIGDNEKLFF. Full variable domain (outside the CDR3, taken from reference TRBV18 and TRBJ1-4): NAGVMQNPRHLVRRRGQEARLRCSPMKGHSHVYWYRQLPEEGLKFMVYLQKENIIDESGMPKERFSAEFPKEGPSILRIQQVVRGDSAAYFCASSPPIGDNEKLFFGSGTQLSVL.

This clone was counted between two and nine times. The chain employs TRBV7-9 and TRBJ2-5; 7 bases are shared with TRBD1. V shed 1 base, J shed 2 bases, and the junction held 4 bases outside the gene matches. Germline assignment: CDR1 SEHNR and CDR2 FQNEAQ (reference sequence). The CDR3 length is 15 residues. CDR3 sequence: CASSLVSGQQETQYF. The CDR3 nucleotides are TGTGCCAGCAGCTTAGTTTCGGGACAGCAAGAGACCCAGTACTTC.

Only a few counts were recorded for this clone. In DNA form, the CDR3 reads TGTGCCGCGGGGGGGACGGAGGGCTCGTATGGCTACACCTTC. Translating gives CAAGGTEGSYGYTF. V is TRBV25-1 and J is TRBJ1-2; D is possibly TRBD1 (5 bases). The CDR3 totals 14 residues. Between the trimmed V and J ends, which lost 11 bases and 5 bases, there was a span of 21 bases. From germline, CDR1 is MGHDK and CDR2 SYGVNS.

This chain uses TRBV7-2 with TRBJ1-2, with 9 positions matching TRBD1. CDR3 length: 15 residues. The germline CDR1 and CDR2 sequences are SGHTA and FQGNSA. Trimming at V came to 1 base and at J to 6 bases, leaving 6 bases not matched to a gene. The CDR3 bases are TGTGCCAGCAGCTTAGAGGGGACAGGGTACAATGGCTACACCTTC. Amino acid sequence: CASSLEGTGYNGYTF. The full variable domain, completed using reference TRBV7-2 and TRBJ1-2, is GAGVSQSPSNKVTEKGKDVELRCDPISGHTALYWYRQSLGQGLEFLIYFQGNSAPDKSGLPSDRFSAERTGGSVSTLTIQRTQQEDSAVYLCASSLEGTGYNGYTFGSGTRLTVV.

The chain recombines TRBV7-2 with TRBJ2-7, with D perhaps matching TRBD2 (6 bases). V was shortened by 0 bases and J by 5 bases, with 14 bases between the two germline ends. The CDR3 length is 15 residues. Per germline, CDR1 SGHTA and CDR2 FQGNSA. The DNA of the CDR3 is TGTGCCAGCAGCTTAGCGACGGGGGTTCCCAACGAGCAGTACTTC. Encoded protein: CASSLATGVPNEQYF.

The CDR3 here is CAWRARGNYGYTF. The CDR3 DNA reads TGTGCCTGGAGGGCCAGGGGTAACTATGGCTACACCTTC. This sequence joins TRBV30 and TRBJ1-2, with D maybe TRBD1 (6 bases). Germline V gives CDR1 GTSNPN, CDR2 SVGIG (reference sequence). The CDR3 consists of 13 residues. V was pared by 3 bases and J by 1 base, with 9 bases between.

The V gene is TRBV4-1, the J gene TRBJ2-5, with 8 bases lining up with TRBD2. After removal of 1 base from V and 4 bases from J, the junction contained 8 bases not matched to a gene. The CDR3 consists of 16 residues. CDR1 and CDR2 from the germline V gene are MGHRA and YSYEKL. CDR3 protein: CASSQGDSGVGETQYF. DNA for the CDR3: TGCGCCAGCAGCCAAGGGGATAGCGGGGTAGGAGAGACCCAGTACTTC.

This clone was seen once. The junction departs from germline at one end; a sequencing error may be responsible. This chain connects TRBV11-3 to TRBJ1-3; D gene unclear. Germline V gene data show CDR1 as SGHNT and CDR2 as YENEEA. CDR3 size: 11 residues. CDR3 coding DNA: TGTGCCAGCAGCATTACAAACGCCATATATTTT. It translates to CASSITNAIYF.

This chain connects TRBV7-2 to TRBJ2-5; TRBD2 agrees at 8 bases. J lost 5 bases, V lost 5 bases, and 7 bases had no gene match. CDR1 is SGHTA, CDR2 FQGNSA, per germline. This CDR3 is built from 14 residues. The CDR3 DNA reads TGTGCCAGCAGCATCGGGGGGGGTGGGGAGACCCAGTACTTC. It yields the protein CASSIGGGGETQYF.